A single sample gave rise to the 22 T cell receptor beta chains below, sequenced in a study of cytomegalovirus exposure and HLA in healthy donors. The PCR made use of 60 Vbeta and 13 Jbeta primers. The repertoire was sequenced with immunoSEQ multiplex PCR; TCRdb's copy has only in-frame clones and lacks some. The sample holds about 130,000 clones; 65% to 80% are singletons and the top ten take 1.8%. Sequencing used PBMCs. These receptors came from a woman aged 40 to 55 in good health and CMV-seronegative.

This clone was recorded only once. The rearrangement links TRBV11-3 to TRBJ2-1; TRBD1 agrees at 9 bases. Germline V CDR1 and CDR2: SGHNT, YENEEA. The V gene end was trimmed by 0 bases and the J gene end by 9 bases; junction bases not matched to a gene: 15. The CDR3 is made up of 18 amino acids. The CDR3 loop reads CASSLDPDRGQGRSEQFF. DNA for the CDR3: TGTGCCAGCAGCTTAGATCCGGATCGGGGACAGGGTAGGAGTGAGCAGTTCTTC.

The genes are TRBV28 and TRBJ2-7; perhaps TRBD1 as D (7 bases). Germline assignment: CDR1 MDHEN and CDR2 SYDVKM. V lost 3 bases, J lost 7 bases, and 13 bases lay in between. The CDR3 extends over 13 amino acids. CDR3 loop: CASSFRGVEEQYF. The CDR3 DNA follows: TGTGCCAGCAGTTTCAGGGGGGTGGAAGAGCAGTACTTC.

The chain combines TRBV7-2 with TRBJ2-3; D is perhaps TRBD1 (5 bases). Between the trimmed V and J ends, which lost 5 bases and 4 bases, there was a span of 22 bases. This CDR3 is built from 17 residues. Germline V gene lookup returns CDR1 SGHTA and CDR2 FQGNSA. CDR3 coding DNA: TGTGCCAGCAGCCATGAGCTGAAGGGGCCCCCCGCAGATACGCAGTATTTT. This codes for CASSHELKGPPADTQYF. Based on the CDR3 plus reference TRBV7-2 and TRBJ2-3, the full variable domain is GAGVSQSPSNKVTEKGKDVELRCDPISGHTALYWYRQSLGQGLEFLIYFQGNSAPDKSGLPSDRFSAERTGGSVSTLTIQRTQQEDSAVYLCASSHELKGPPADTQYFGPGTRLTVL.

The CDR3 nucleotides are TGTGCCAGCTCACCATACCGGACTCGGGAGGATTCGGGAAACACCATATATTTT. It is translated as CASSPYRTREDSGNTIYF. The rearrangement uses TRBV18 and TRBJ1-3; D not certain. Germline V gives CDR1 KGHSH, CDR2 LQKENI. This CDR3 has 18 residues. V was clipped by 2 bases and J by 4 bases, with 21 bases between them. Supplemented by reference TRBV18 and TRBJ1-3, the full variable domain reads NAGVMQNPRHLVRRRGQEARLRCSPMKGHSHVYWYRQLPEEGLKFMVYLQKENIIDESGMPKERFSAEFPKEGPSILRIQQVVRGDSAAYFCASSPYRTREDSGNTIYFGEGSWLTVV.

The chain couples TRBV7-7 to TRBJ2-5; TRBD2 is a possible D gene (5 bases). V was pared by 5 bases and J by 5 bases, with 15 bases between. CDR3 length: 14 amino acids. Germline values: CDR1 SSHAT, CDR2 FNYEAQ (reference sequence). For the CDR3, the DNA is TGTGCCAGCAGCCTAGGGAGCGTCCGGGAGACCCAGTACTTC. Protein: CASSLGSVRETQYF.

V and J are TRBV6-5 and TRBJ2-7; D is perhaps TRBD1 (6 bases). CDR1 is MNHEY, CDR2 SVGAGI, per germline. The CDR3 loop spans 15 amino acids. The ends were cut back, 3 bases at V and 2 bases at J, with 14 bases in the middle. CDR3 nucleotides: TGTGCCAGCAGTTATATTCGCGCAGGGGCCTACGAGCAGTACTTC. It translates to CASSYIRAGAYEQYF.

V gene TRBV6-1 combines with J gene TRBJ2-3, with 7 nucleotides matching TRBD1. The CDR3 loop spans 15 amino acids. Germline V CDR1 and CDR2: MNHNS, SASEGT. The V and J ends lost 3 bases and 4 bases, in that order; junction bases with no gene match: 7. CDR3 region: CASSDRDSGADTQYF. In nucleotides, the CDR3 is TGTGCCAGCAGTGATAGGGACAGCGGTGCAGATACGCAGTATTTT.

The rearrangement joins TRBV11-2 to TRBJ2-3; D is possibly TRBD2 (5 bases). V lost 0 bases to trimming and J lost 2 bases, with 15 bases between them. The length of the CDR3 is 17 residues. CDR1 and CDR2 (germline): SGHAT, FQNNGV. As DNA, the CDR3 is TGTGCCAGCAGCTTAGATATGGAGGACGCATTCACAGATACGCAGTATTTT. This gives the protein CASSLDMEDAFTDTQYF.

V and J are TRBV11-3 and TRBJ2-2, with 16 bases matching TRBD2. Germline V gene data show CDR1 as SGHNT and CDR2 as YENEEA. V was clipped by 4 bases and J by 7 bases; unmatched bases: 6. The CDR3 runs 17 residues. The CDR3 DNA reads as TGTGCCAGCAGCTCGGGACTAGCGGGAGGGCCTGGCGGGGAGCTGTTTTTT. It codes for CASSSGLAGGPGGELFF.

The chain uses TRBV5-1 and TRBJ2-1; D remains ambiguous. CDR1 is SGHRS and CDR2 is YFSETQ in the germline V gene. V gave up 6 bases and J gave up 2 bases, with 6 bases separating them. CDR3 length: 12 amino acids. The CDR3 DNA reads as TGCGCCAGCAACGGAGCCTACAATGAGCAGTTCTTC. This translates into CASNGAYNEQFF.

The chain combines TRBV7-7 with TRBJ2-1, with 12 bases that match TRBD2. V shed 1 base, J shed 8 bases, and the junction held 3 bases outside the gene matches. This CDR3 comprises 15 residues. Germline-derived CDR1 and CDR2 are SSHAT and FNYEAQ (reference sequence). The chain's CDR3 is CASSLGTSGVDEQFF. For the CDR3, the DNA is TGTGCCAGCAGCTTAGGGACTAGCGGGGTGGATGAGCAGTTCTTC.

The genes are TRBV2 and TRBJ2-1; no clear D. The CDR3 is 12 residues long. The germline V gene encodes CDR1 SNHLY and CDR2 FYNNEI. V lost 3 bases and J lost 9, with 9 bases in between. This CDR3 reads CASSDSGLEQFF. CDR3 in DNA: TGTGCCAGCAGTGATAGTGGGCTTGAGCAGTTCTTC.

This clone has a handful of counts. This CDR3 reads CASSSDRTGHGYTF. The CDR3, as DNA: TGTGCCAGCAGTTCGGACCGGACAGGGCATGGCTACACCTTC. This chain joins TRBV28 and TRBJ1-2; 8 bases align to TRBD1. Trimming took 4 bases from V and 6 from J; bases not matched to a gene: 7. The CDR3 consists of 14 residues. Germline V gene lookup returns CDR1 MDHEN and CDR2 SYDVKM.

This chain uses TRBV30 with TRBJ1-2; the match to TRBD1 covers 11 bases. The germline CDR1 and CDR2 sequences are GTSNPN and SVGIG (reference sequence). V lost 5 bases to trimming and J lost 4 bases; unmatched junction nucleotides: 0. This CDR3 spans 12 amino acids. CDR3 sequence (DNA): TGTGCCTGGGGACAGGGGGCCTATGGCTACACCTTC. This translates into CAWGQGAYGYTF.

Only one count was recorded for this clone. The chain has TRBV29-1 and TRBJ2-1, with 8 bases aligning to TRBD2. This CDR3 is built from 15 residues. The J segment lost 1 base and the V segment lost 3 bases, leaving 5 bases of the junction unmatched. Germline CDR1 is SQVTM and CDR2 is ANQGSEA. The CDR3, as DNA: TGCAGCGTTGACAGCGCGGGGGGATCCTACAATGAGCAGTTCTTC. Translating gives CSVDSAGGSYNEQFF.

V gene TRBV4-2 combines with J gene TRBJ1-6; TRBD1 might be the D (5 bases). V lost 0 bases and J lost 5, with 8 bases in between. The CDR3 is 15 residues long. Germline V lookup: CDR1 LGHNA, CDR2 YNFKEQ. The CDR3 region has the DNA TGTGCCAGCAGCCAAGAGGACAAGAATAATTCACCCCTCCACTTT. Amino acids: CASSQEDKNNSPLHF.

The chain couples TRBV15 to TRBJ1-2; 8 bases match TRBD1. Germline CDR1 reads LNHNV; CDR2 reads YYDKDF (reference sequence). The J segment lost 5 bases and the V segment lost 4 bases, leaving 6 bases of the junction unmatched. CDR3 length equals 14 residues. CDR3 loop: CATSIDRGLYGYTF. CDR3 DNA: TGTGCCACCAGCATTGACAGGGGCCTGTATGGCTACACCTTC.

This sequence joins TRBV6-6 and TRBJ1-4, with no clear D. Looked up from germline, CDR1 is MNHNY and CDR2 is SVGAGI (reference sequence). V was clipped by 0 bases and J by 7 bases, with 12 bases between them. The CDR3 runs 15 residues. The CDR3 nucleotides are TGTGCCAGCAGTTACTCGGGAGGGTTGCGTGAAAAACTGTTTTTT. Encoded protein: CASSYSGGLREKLFF.

The chain combines TRBV5-1 with TRBJ1-3; TRBD1 matches 7 bases. Germline V gene sequence: CDR1 SGHRS, CDR2 YFSETQ. The CDR3 has 14 amino acids. J gave up 0 bases and V 6 bases, and 3 bases lay outside the gene matches. The CDR3, as DNA: TGCGCCAGCACCACAGGGGACTCTGGAAACACCATATATTTT. Its translation: CASTTGDSGNTIYF.

The J gene is TRBJ2-3, the V gene TRBV27, with 11 bases matching TRBD2. Losses at the gene ends were 2 bases for V and 11 bases for J; bases not matched to a gene: 6. Germline V gene sequence: CDR1 MNHEY, CDR2 SMNVEV (reference sequence). The CDR3 length is 14 residues. The CDR3 nucleotides are TGTGCCAGCAGTTTACTAGCGGGGGGAGACGAGCAGTATTTT. Translation gives CASSLLAGGDEQYF.

This chain joins TRBV7-9 and TRBJ2-2; 10 bases fit TRBD2. Germline-derived CDR1 and CDR2 are SEHNR and FQNEAQ (reference sequence). The CDR3 is 15 residues long. Germline trimming cut 7 bases from V and 4 bases from J; bases unmatched to any gene: 6. CDR3 sequence (DNA): TGTGCCAGCATCCAAGCGGGGGGGCCCACCGGGGAGCTGTTTTTT. This translates into CASIQAGGPTGELFF.

V is TRBV28 and J is TRBJ2-3, with TRBD1 matching 8 bases. CDR3 length: 17 amino acids. Germline V lookup: CDR1 MDHEN, CDR2 SYDVKM. V lost 0 bases, J lost 1 base, and 6 bases stayed unmatched. The CDR3 here is CASSLWSGQGRTDTQYF. The CDR3 nucleotides are TGTGCCAGCAGTTTATGGTCTGGACAGGGACGCACAGATACGCAGTATTTT.